This T cell receptor (beta chain) was sequenced for a study of Graves' ophthalmopathy and Graves' hyperthyroidism. Broader study findings: Blood also carried most expanded thyroid clonotypes exceeding 0.001 frequency.

The length of the CDR3 is 15 residues. The germline CDR1 and CDR2 sequences are LGHDT and YNNKEL (reference sequence). The V gene end was trimmed by 4 bases and the J gene end by 5 bases; junction bases not matched to a gene: 8. The study amplified TCR beta CDR3 regions using RNA transcripts. The library came from an HTBI-primed first-round RT-PCR and a second-round multiplex PCR. TCRdb reprocessed the multiplex PCR reads with MiXCR, giving one entry per CDR3 protein. The sample lists under 800,000 distinct CDR3 sequences, around a fifth occurring once. By definition, stable hyperthyroidism involved no ophthalmopathy within 18 months of follow-up. Points on this clonotype: Its specificity is unknown.

Sample: peripheral blood. The receptor was derived from a woman aged 18-29 years with stable Graves' hyperthyroidism. Some clones in this sample may be carry-over from other donors' samples. The gene calls are TRBV3-1 and TRBJ2-5; 9 bases align to TRBD2. CDR3 loop: CASSLRLAGMETQYF. CDR3 DNA: TGTGCCAGCAGCCTCCGCCTAGCGGGAATGGAGACCCAGTACTTC.